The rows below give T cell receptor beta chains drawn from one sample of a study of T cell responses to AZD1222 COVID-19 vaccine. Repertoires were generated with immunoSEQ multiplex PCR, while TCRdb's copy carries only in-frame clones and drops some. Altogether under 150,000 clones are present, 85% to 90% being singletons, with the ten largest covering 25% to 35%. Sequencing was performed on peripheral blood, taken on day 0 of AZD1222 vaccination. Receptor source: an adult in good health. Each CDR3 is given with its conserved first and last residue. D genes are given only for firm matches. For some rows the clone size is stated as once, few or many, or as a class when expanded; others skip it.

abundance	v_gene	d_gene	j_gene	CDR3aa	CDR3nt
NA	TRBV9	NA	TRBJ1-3	CASSEGSGNTIYF	TGTGCCAGCAGCGAGGGGTCTGGAAACACCATATATTTT
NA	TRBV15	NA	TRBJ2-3	CATSRAEGSTDTQYF	TGTGCCACCAGCAGAGCTGAGGGGAGCACAGATACGCAGTATTTT
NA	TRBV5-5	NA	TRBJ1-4	CASSLEQSNEKLFF	TGTGCCAGCAGCTTAGAACAGTCTAATGAAAAACTGTTTTTT
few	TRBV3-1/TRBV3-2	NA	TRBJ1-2	CASSLFQGYGYTF	TGTGCCAGCAGCCTCTTTCAGGGATACGGCTACACCTTC
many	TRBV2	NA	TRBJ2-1	CASSLQGTSYNEQFF	TGTGCCAGCAGTCTACAGGGCACCTCCTACAATGAGCAGTTCTTC
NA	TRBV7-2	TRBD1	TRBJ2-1	CASSLGDRVLEQFF	TGTGCCAGCAGCTTGGGAGACAGGGTACTTGAGCAGTTCTTC
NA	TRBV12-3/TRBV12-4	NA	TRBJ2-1	CASSYRNEQFF	TGTGCCAGCAGTTATAGAAATGAGCAGTTCTTC
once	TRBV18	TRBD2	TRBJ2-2	CASSPRAPSGVDTGELFF	TGTGCCAGCTCTCCACGCGCCCCTAGCGGGGTGGACACCGGGGAGCTGTTTTTT
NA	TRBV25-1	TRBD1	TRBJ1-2	CASSQKGQGRYGYTF	TGTGCCAGCAGTCAGAAAGGACAGGGAAGGTATGGCTACACCTTC
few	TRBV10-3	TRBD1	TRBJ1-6	CAISALQGNNSPLHF	TGTGCCATCAGTGCCTTACAGGGGAATAATTCACCCCTCCACTTT
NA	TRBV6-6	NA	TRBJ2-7	CASSSRVGGVYEQYF	TGTGCCAGCAGTTCACGCGTCGGGGGAGTCTACGAGCAGTACTTC
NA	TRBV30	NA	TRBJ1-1	CAWTGPTEAFF	TGTGCCTGGACCGGTCCGACCGAAGCTTTCTTT
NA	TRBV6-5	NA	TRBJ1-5	CASTTTISNQPQHF	TGTGCCAGCACAACAACTATTAGCAATCAGCCCCAGCATTTT
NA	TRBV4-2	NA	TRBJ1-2	CASSQDQMIQAWGDGYTF	TGTGCCAGCAGCCAAGATCAGATGATACAGGCTTGGGGTGATGGCTACACCTTC
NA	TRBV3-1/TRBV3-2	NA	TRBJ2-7	CASSQELGVSPLLYEQYF	TGTGCCAGCAGCCAAGAGCTCGGAGTGTCTCCCCTCCTATACGAGCAGTACTTC
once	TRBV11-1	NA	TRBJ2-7	CASSLAGKRVYEQYF	TGTGCCAGCAGCTTAGCGGGGAAAAGGGTCTACGAGCAGTACTTC
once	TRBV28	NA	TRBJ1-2	CASSLYVSPGPSYGYTF	TGTGCCAGCAGTTTATATGTTTCCCCCGGGCCCTCCTATGGCTACACCTTC
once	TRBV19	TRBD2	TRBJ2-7	CAIIPGTSGRREQYF	TGTGCCATTATACCCGGGACTAGCGGGAGAAGGGAGCAGTACTTC
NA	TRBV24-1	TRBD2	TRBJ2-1	CATSDLLREGPHNEQFF	TGTGCCACCAGTGATCTCCTGCGGGAGGGCCCCCACAATGAGCAGTTCTTC
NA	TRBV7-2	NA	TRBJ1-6	CASRGVGGANSPNSPLHF	TGTGCCAGCAGGGGAGTAGGGGGGGCGAATTCCCCCAATTCACCCCTCCACTTT
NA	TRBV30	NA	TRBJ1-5	CAWSVAFQQPQHF	TGTGCCTGGAGTGTAGCATTCCAACAGCCCCAGCATTTT
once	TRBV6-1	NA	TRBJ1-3	CASSERGTPGNTIYF	TGTGCCAGCAGTGAAAGGGGGACACCTGGAAACACCATATATTTT
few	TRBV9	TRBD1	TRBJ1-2	CASRGQVPYGYTF	TGTGCCAGCAGAGGACAGGTTCCCTATGGCTACACCTTC
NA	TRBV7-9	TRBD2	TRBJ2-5	CASSAPLAQGGFETQYF	TGTGCCAGCAGCGCACCCCTGGCTCAGGGAGGGTTTGAGACCCAGTACTTC
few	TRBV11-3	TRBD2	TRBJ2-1	CASSRPTSGENEQFF	TGTGCCAGCAGCCGTCCTACTAGCGGGGAAAATGAGCAGTTCTTC
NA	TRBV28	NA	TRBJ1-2	CASSLNMETNYGYTF	TGTGCCAGCAGTTTAAATATGGAAACTAACTATGGCTACACCTTC
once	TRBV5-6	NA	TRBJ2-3	CASSLDQGRTDTQYF	TGTGCCAGCAGCTTGGACCAGGGTCGCACAGATACGCAGTATTTT
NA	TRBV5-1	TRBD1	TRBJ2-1	CASSRPGQNEQFF	TGCGCCAGCAGCCGGCCGGGACAGAATGAGCAGTTCTTC
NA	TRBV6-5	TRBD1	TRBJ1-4	CASGTDPNEKLFF	TGTGCCAGCGGGACAGATCCTAATGAAAAACTGTTTTTT
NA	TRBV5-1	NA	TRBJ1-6	CASSLVGTSYNSPLHF	TGCGCCAGCAGCTTGGTAGGGACATCTTATAATTCACCCCTCCACTTT
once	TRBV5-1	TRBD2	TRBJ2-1	CASSLTSGSYNEQFF	TGCGCCAGCAGCTTGACTAGCGGGAGCTACAATGAGCAGTTCTTC
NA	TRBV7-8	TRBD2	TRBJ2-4	CASSFVGGAKNIQYF	TGTGCCAGCAGCTTCGTGGGAGGGGCCAAAAACATTCAGTACTTC
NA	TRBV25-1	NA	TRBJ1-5	CTSSGVEGNQPQHF	TGTACCAGCAGCGGGGTAGAGGGCAATCAGCCCCAGCATTTT
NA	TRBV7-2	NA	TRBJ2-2	CASSPWGNTGELFF	TGTGCCAGCAGCCCTTGGGGGAACACCGGGGAGCTGTTTTTT
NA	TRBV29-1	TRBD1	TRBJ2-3	CSVVRDRSQYF	TGCAGCGTCGTCCGGGACAGGTCTCAGTATTTT
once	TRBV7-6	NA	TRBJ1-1	CASSPMRLNTEAFF	TGTGCCAGCAGCCCTATGCGGTTGAACACTGAAGCTTTCTTT
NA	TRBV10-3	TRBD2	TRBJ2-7	CAISESRGGYEQYF	TGTGCCATCAGTGAGTCTCGGGGGGGCTACGAGCAGTACTTC
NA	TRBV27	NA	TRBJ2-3	CASSPDPGSTDTQYF	TGTGCCAGCAGTCCCGACCCGGGTAGCACAGATACGCAGTATTTT
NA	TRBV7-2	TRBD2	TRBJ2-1	CASSSVAGLYNEQFF	TGTGCCAGCAGCTCGGTAGCGGGACTATACAATGAGCAGTTCTTC
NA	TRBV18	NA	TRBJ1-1	CASSPPMGMNTEAFF	TGTGCCAGCTCACCACCGATGGGGATGAACACTGAAGCTTTCTTT
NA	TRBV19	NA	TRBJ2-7	CATSSVLYEQYF	TGTGCCACCTCTAGCGTACTCTACGAGCAGTACTTC
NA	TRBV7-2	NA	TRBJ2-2	CASSLAQGPGRSNTGELFF	TGTGCCAGCAGCTTAGCCCAGGGCCCCGGCAGATCGAACACCGGGGAGCTGTTTTTT
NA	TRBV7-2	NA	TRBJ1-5	CASSQTRDNLQPQHF	TGTGCCAGCAGCCAGACCCGGGATAACCTCCAGCCCCAGCATTTT
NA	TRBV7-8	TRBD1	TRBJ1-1	CASSAHRQGSDAFF	TGTGCCAGCAGCGCCCACCGACAGGGGAGTGACGCTTTCTTT
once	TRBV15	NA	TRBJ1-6	CATSRDRGLNSPLHF	TGTGCCACCAGCAGAGATCGAGGCCTAAATTCACCCCTCCACTTT
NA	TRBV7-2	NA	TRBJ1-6	CASSLDSPSSYNSPLHF	TGTGCCAGCAGCTTAGACAGTCCGAGCTCCTATAATTCACCCCTCCACTTT
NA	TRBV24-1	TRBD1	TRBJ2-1	CATSDSGTGDINEQFF	TGTGCCACCAGTGATTCCGGGACAGGGGACATCAATGAGCAGTTCTTC
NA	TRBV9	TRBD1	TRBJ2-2	CASSVRDRVAGELFF	TGTGCCAGCAGCGTCCGGGACAGGGTGGCCGGGGAGCTGTTTTTT
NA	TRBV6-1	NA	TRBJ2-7	CASSEIGSLTPYEQYF	TGTGCCAGCAGTGAAATTGGCAGCCTCACCCCCTACGAGCAGTACTTC
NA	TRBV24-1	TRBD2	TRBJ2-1	CATSDLSGGGRNEQFF	TGTGCCACCAGTGATTTGAGCGGGGGGGGTAGGAATGAGCAGTTCTTC